A selection of T cell receptor beta chains follows, all from one sample in a study of T cell changes during pregnancy in multiple sclerosis. Using immunoSEQ multiplex PCR, the repertoire was profiled, and TCRdb retains in-frame clones only, with some absent. The sample shows around 26,000 clones, about nine tenths of them seen only once. The sample in question was CD4+ T cells from peripheral blood mononuclear cells, obtained in the first trimester of pregnancy. The receptors here all came from a female donor in good health, enrolled as a control in a pregnancy study. Both conserved end residues are part of each CDR3. The D gene is left open where the match is weak. Clone sizes are given selectively: once, few, many, or a class where the clone is expanded.

TRBV6-5	TRBJ1-5	TRBD1	once	CASSYRQGGNQPQHF	TGTGCCAGCAGTTACCGACAGGGAGGCAATCAGCCCCAGCATTTT
TRBV18	TRBJ2-1	TRBD1	NA	CASSPSSGGQYNEQFF	TGTGCCAGCTCACCATCATCAGGGGGCCAGTACAATGAGCAGTTCTTC
TRBV29-1	TRBJ1-2	NA	NA	CSVESGEGGGYTF	TGCAGCGTTGAATCAGGGGAAGGGGGTGGCTACACCTTC
TRBV7-2	TRBJ2-4	TRBD1	NA	CASSPPGTGGGWYF	TGTGCCAGCAGCCCCCCGGGGACAGGGGGCGGTTGGTACTTC
TRBV18	TRBJ2-5	TRBD2	NA	CASSRAAGGQETQYF	TGTGCCAGCTCAAGGGCAGCGGGGGGACAAGAGACCCAGTACTTC
TRBV2	TRBJ1-1	TRBD1	NA	CASRADRANTEAFF	TGTGCCAGCAGGGCGGACAGGGCGAACACTGAAGCTTTCTTT
TRBV30	TRBJ1-2	NA	NA	CAWSALARVNYGYTF	TGTGCCTGGAGTGCCTTAGCCAGGGTTAACTATGGCTACACCTTC
TRBV6-6	TRBJ2-2	TRBD1	NA	CASSRTGLVTGELFF	TGTGCCAGCAGCCGGACAGGTTTAGTCACCGGGGAGCTGTTTTTT
TRBV30	TRBJ1-1	TRBD1	NA	CAWSATNRGPAFF	TGTGCCTGGAGTGCAACAAACAGGGGGCCGGCTTTCTTT
TRBV19	TRBJ1-5	TRBD1	NA	CASSNLDMPRQGPNQPQHF	TGTGCCAGTAGCAATTTGGATATGCCACGACAGGGGCCGAATCAGCCCCAGCATTTT
TRBV23-1	TRBJ2-5	NA	NA	CASQGETQYF	TGCGCCAGCCAGGGAGAGACCCAGTACTTC
TRBV5-1	TRBJ2-1	NA	NA	CASSGGNHYNEQFF	TGCGCCAGCAGCGGGGGGAACCACTACAATGAGCAGTTCTTC
TRBV9	TRBJ2-7	NA	once	CASSVGGESYEQYF	TGTGCCAGCAGCGTTGGAGGGGAGAGCTACGAGCAGTACTTC
TRBV2	TRBJ2-3	NA	NA	CASSVLANTDTQYF	TGTGCCAGCAGTGTGCTAGCGAACACAGATACGCAGTATTTT
TRBV7-2	TRBJ2-1	TRBD2	NA	CASSPWRESDNEQFF	TGTGCCAGCAGCCCCTGGCGGGAGTCCGACAATGAGCAGTTCTTC
TRBV6-1	TRBJ2-3	NA	once	CASSKTGSGTDTQYF	TGTGCCAGCAGTAAGACCGGTAGCGGTACAGATACGCAGTATTTT
TRBV5-1	TRBJ2-7	NA	once	CASSLLRGSSYEQYF	TGCGCCAGCAGCTTGTTACGGGGAAGCTCCTACGAGCAGTACTTC
TRBV30	TRBJ2-2	TRBD1	NA	CAWVGGTANTGELFF	TGTGCCTGGGTGGGTGGGACAGCGAACACCGGGGAGCTGTTTTTT
TRBV6-1	TRBJ1-5	NA	few	CASSETEWEGRTWPQHF	TGTGCCAGCAGTGAAACCGAGTGGGAGGGGAGGACGTGGCCCCAGCATTTT
TRBV9	TRBJ2-2	TRBD2	NA	CASSVGLAGGAGELFF	TGTGCCAGCAGCGTTGGACTAGCGGGAGGGGCCGGGGAGCTGTTTTTT
TRBV7-9	TRBJ1-4	NA	NA	CASSLQSNEKLFF	TGTGCCAGCAGCCTACAGTCTAATGAAAAACTGTTTTTT
TRBV4-3	TRBJ2-7	TRBD1	NA	CASSQDTGGSYEQYF	TGCGCCAGCAGCCAAGATACAGGGGGCTCCTACGAGCAGTACTTC
TRBV7-2	TRBJ2-3	NA	NA	CASSLDGSIGGTDTQYF	TGTGCCAGCAGCTTAGACGGATCCATAGGAGGCACAGATACGCAGTATTTT